These 5 T cell receptor beta chains came from one sample sequenced in a study of T cell clusters in autoimmune cytopenias. TRB amplification used approximately 250 ng of peripheral blood genomic DNA. TRB was amplified by touch-down multiplex PCR, primer pools A and B combined. TCRdb reprocessed the multiplex PCR reads, keeping one entry per CDR3 protein, no DNA. This listing includes about 8,400 distinct CDR3 sequences. Sequenced material: peripheral blood. These receptors all stem from a human donor with an autoimmune cytopenia or autoimmune hepatitis (not recorded which).

In terms of frequency, this clonotype is medium-sized. The CDR3 reads CASGTGAYEQYF. The chain joins TRBV27 to TRBJ2-7; TCRdb picks TRBD1, but there is no DNA to check that call. Germline assignment: CDR1 MNHEY and CDR2 SMNVEV (reference sequence). The CDR3 runs 12 residues.

This rearrangement joins TRBV5-1 to TRBJ1-1; the TRBD1 assignment by TCRdb is unverifiable without DNA. This CDR3 has 15 amino acids. The germline CDR1 and CDR2 sequences are SGHRS and YFSETQ. The chain's CDR3 is CASSGGDRVVSEAFF.

This chain links TRBV6-4 with TRBJ1-3. Germline CDR1 reads MRHNA; CDR2 reads SNTAGT. This CDR3 region has 15 residues. This chain's CDR3 is CASIDRARAGNTIYF.

By frequency, this clonotype registers medium-sized. This sequence joins TRBV7-2 and TRBJ2-1. There are 13 residues in the CDR3. Germline assignment: CDR1 SGHTA and CDR2 FQGNSA. This chain's CDR3 is CASSLSSYNEQFF. The whole variable domain, filled in from reference TRBV7-2 and TRBJ2-1, reads GAGVSQSPSNKVTEKGKDVELRCDPISGHTALYWYRQSLGQGLEFLIYFQGNSAPDKSGLPSDRFSAERTGGSVSTLTIQRTQQEDSAVYLCASSLSSYNEQFFGPGTRLTVL.

This clonotype is medium-sized by frequency. V gene TRBV27 combines with J gene TRBJ2-7; the D call from TCRdb, TRBD1, cannot be confirmed without DNA. This CDR3 comprises 15 residues. CDR1 MNHEY and CDR2 SMNVEV come from the germline V gene (reference sequence). The CDR3 spells CASSPGDTTSYEQYF.